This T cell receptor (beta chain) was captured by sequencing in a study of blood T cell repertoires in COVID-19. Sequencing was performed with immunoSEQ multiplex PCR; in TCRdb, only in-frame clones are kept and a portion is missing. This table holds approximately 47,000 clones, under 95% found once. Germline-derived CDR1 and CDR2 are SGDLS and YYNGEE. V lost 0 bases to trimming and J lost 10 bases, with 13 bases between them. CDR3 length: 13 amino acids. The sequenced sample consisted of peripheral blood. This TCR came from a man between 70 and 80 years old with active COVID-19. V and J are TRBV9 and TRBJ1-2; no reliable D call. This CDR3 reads CASSVGTNQIYTF. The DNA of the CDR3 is TGTGCCAGCAGCGTAGGGACTAACCAAATCTACACCTTC.